Below, 16 T cell receptor beta chains from the same sample are listed, as sequenced in a study of shared clonotypes between healthy human individuals. Libraries were prepared by immunoSEQ multiplex PCR; TCRdb keeps only in-frame clonotypes and omits some of them. The table records roughly 590,000 clones, about 95% of them present only once. The naive CD8 fraction comprised CD45RO-negative cells positively selected for CCR7 and excluded terminally differentiated effector memory CD45RA+ cells. The specimen was naive CD8+ T cells sorted from blood. The receptors were gathered from a woman in her thirties in good health.

As DNA, the CDR3 is TGTGCCAGCAGCTTGGTACCAGCGGGTTACAATGAGCAGTTCTTC. The encoded protein is CASSLVPAGYNEQFF. This rearrangement joins TRBV5-6 to TRBJ2-1; TRBD2 might be the D (6 bases). Trimming left V 0 bases short and J 4 bases short, with 11 bases between. Per the germline V gene, CDR1 is SGHDT and CDR2 is YYEEEE. The CDR3 contains 15 residues. The full variable domain, its missing parts supplied by reference TRBV5-6 and TRBJ2-1, is DAGVTQSPTHLIKTRGQQVTLRCSPKSGHDTVSWYQQALGQGPQFIFQYYEEEERQRGNFPDRFSGHQFPNYSSELNVNALLLGDSALYLCASSLVPAGYNEQFFGPGTRLTVL.

The chain joins TRBV6-6 to TRBJ2-1; the D is unclear. V was shortened by 4 bases and J by 3 bases, with 16 bases between the two germline ends. Germline V gene sequence: CDR1 MNHNY, CDR2 SVGAGI (reference sequence). This CDR3 has 16 amino acids. This CDR3 reads CASSSSPGRYYNEQFF. DNA for the CDR3: TGTGCCAGCAGTTCCTCCCCAGGCCGCTACTACAATGAGCAGTTCTTC.

This clone was counted a single time. This specimen includes other DNA sequences encoding the same CDR3. This chain links TRBV5-4 with TRBJ2-7; 7 bases align to TRBD1. V lost 4 bases to trimming and J lost 2 bases; unmatched junction nucleotides: 3. CDR1 and CDR2 (germline): SGHNT, YYREEE (reference sequence). This CDR3 comprises 13 residues. The CDR3 nucleotides are TGTGCCAGCAGCCCGGGGACAGCCTACGAGCAGTACTTC. Protein: CASSPGTAYEQYF.

The CDR3 is CSVTGGRFSGNTIYF. In nucleotides, the CDR3 is TGCAGCGTTACAGGGGGCCGGTTCTCTGGAAACACCATATATTTT. This rearrangement joins TRBV29-1 to TRBJ1-3, with TRBD1 matching 9 bases. This CDR3 has 15 amino acids. The germline gives CDR1 SQVTM, CDR2 ANQGSEA. Trimming cost V 5 bases and J 0 bases; bases outside gene matches: 5. The full variable domain, in which reference TRBV29-1 and TRBJ1-3 provide the parts outside the CDR3, is SAVISQKPSRDICQRGTSLTIQCQVDSQVTMMFWYRQQPGQSLTLIATANQGSEATYESGFVIDKFPISRPNLTFSTLTVSNMSPEDSSIYLCSVTGGRFSGNTIYFGEGSWLTVV.

In its sample, this clone was seen once. The gene calls are TRBV27 and TRBJ1-3; 8 positions agree with TRBD1. The CDR3 contains 14 residues. CDR1 and CDR2 from the germline V gene are MNHEY and SMNVEV (reference sequence). The CDR3 DNA follows: TGTGCGTACACAGGGGGACTCTCTGGAAACACCATATATTTT. Its translation is CAYTGGLSGNTIYF.

V usage is TRBV28 and J usage is TRBJ1-2; no firm D call. V was shortened by 2 bases and J by 3 bases, with 10 bases between the two germline ends. CDR1 and CDR2 (germline): MDHEN, SYDVKM. The CDR3 sequence is 14 residues long. The CDR3 spells CASSLGPEDYGYTF. Written as DNA, the CDR3 is TGTGCCAGCAGTTTAGGCCCAGAGGACTATGGCTACACCTTC.

The J gene is TRBJ2-3, the V gene TRBV27; D remains unclear. The germline V gene has CDR1 MNHEY and CDR2 SMNVEV (reference sequence). The V end lost 4 bases, the J end lost 1 base, and 9 bases lay between the germline ends. The CDR3 consists of 14 residues. CDR3 loop: CASSYGLGTDTQYF. In nucleotides, the CDR3 is TGTGCCAGCAGTTACGGGCTAGGCACAGATACGCAGTATTTT.

V gene TRBV6-5 combines with J gene TRBJ1-1; D perhaps matches TRBD1 (6 bases). Trimming took 6 bases from V and 5 from J, leaving 19 bases between them. Germline CDR1 MNHEY, CDR2 SVGAGI. The CDR3 consists of 15 residues. This chain's CDR3 is CASSISGGGSTEAFF. CDR3 DNA sequence: TGTGCCAGCAGCATCTCCGGGGGGGGCAGTACTGAAGCTTTCTTT.

V is TRBV9 and J is TRBJ2-7; possibly TRBD2 for D (5 bases). The germline gives CDR1 SGDLS, CDR2 YYNGEE. This CDR3 contains 14 residues. With 1 base removed from V and 2 bases from J, the gap between germline ends came to 10 bases. The DNA of the CDR3 is TGTGCCAGCAGCGTAAATAGCGCCACCTACGAGCAGTACTTC. Translating it yields CASSVNSATYEQYF.

The gene calls are TRBV7-6 and TRBJ2-5, with TRBD2 identical over 7 bases. With the DNA end fitting TRBJ2-7 better, the J assignment may be wrong. Germline lookup yields CDR1 SGHVS and CDR2 FNYEAQ. The CDR3 has 15 amino acids. CDR3 loop: CASSLWGGSSYEQYF. The CDR3 DNA follows: TGTGCCAGCAGCTTATGGGGCGGGAGCTCCTACGAGCAGTACTTC.

The chain joins TRBV29-1 to TRBJ1-1; D gene uncertain. Germline V lookup: CDR1 SQVTM, CDR2 ANQGSEA. This CDR3 is 11 amino acids long. Trimming left V 7 bases short and J 8 bases short, with 14 bases between. CDR3 in amino acids: CSAALTPEAFF. The CDR3 DNA sequence: TGCAGCGCGGCTTTGACACCCGAAGCTTTCTTT.

The chain combines TRBV13 with TRBJ1-1; D gene uncertain. Germline lookup yields CDR1 PRHDT and CDR2 FYEKMQ (reference sequence). The V end lost 5 bases, the J end lost 3 bases, and 19 bases lay between the germline ends. The CDR3 length is 16 residues. The CDR3 loop is CASSLLPGWADTEAFF. The CDR3, as DNA: TGTGCCAGCAGCCTCCTTCCGGGATGGGCGGACACTGAAGCTTTCTTT.

V usage is TRBV4-1 and J usage is TRBJ2-2; a possible D gene is TRBD2 (6 bases). Between the trimmed V and J ends, which lost 6 bases and 1 base, there was a span of 12 bases. The CDR3 length is 15 residues. The germline V gene has CDR1 MGHRA and CDR2 YSYEKL. The CDR3 sequence is CASSLGTVNTGELFF. CDR3 coding DNA: TGCGCCAGCAGTCTGGGGACTGTGAACACCGGGGAGCTGTTTTTT.

About this clone itself: Different DNA sequences within this sample yield the same CDR3. This chain links TRBV27 with TRBJ2-1; D possibly corresponds to TRBD2 (5 bases). CDR3 length: 15 residues. The V and J ends lost 3 bases and 0 bases respectively, with 9 bases between them. CDR1 MNHEY and CDR2 SMNVEV come from the germline V gene (reference sequence). The CDR3 DNA is TGTGCCAGCAGTTTCGGAGGCAGCTCCTACAATGAGCAGTTCTTC. Its protein product is CASSFGGSSYNEQFF.

This clone was counted a few times. The chain combines TRBV27 with TRBJ2-7; 12 bases are shared with TRBD2. The CDR3 is made up of 14 amino acids. V dropped 4 bases and J dropped 2; count of bases not matched to a gene: 0. Germline-derived CDR1 and CDR2 are MNHEY and SMNVEV (reference sequence). CDR3 protein: CASSWTSGAYEQYF. CDR3 coding DNA: TGTGCCAGCAGTTGGACTAGCGGGGCCTACGAGCAGTACTTC.

The chain joins TRBV19 to TRBJ1-1; D might be TRBD1 (6 bases). CDR3 size: 15 residues. V was pared by 6 bases and J by 0 bases, with 14 bases between. In germline, CDR1 is LNHDA, CDR2 SQIVND (reference sequence). CDR3 in amino acids: CASRPRRDMNTEAFF. DNA of the CDR3: TGTGCCAGTAGGCCCCGGAGGGACATGAACACTGAAGCTTTCTTT.